What follows are 21 T cell receptor beta chains derived from one specimen sequenced in a study of tumor and adjacent non-tumor tissue in lung cancer. RNA was extracted from bulk tissue without any cell sorting. A modified ARM-PCR protocol with three rounds of nested PCR amplified TCRbeta. From the multiplex PCR reads, TCRdb called clonotypes with MiXCR, one entry per CDR3 protein. The profile shows about 140,000 distinct CDR3 sequences, around 66% of them singletons. The source material was lung tumor tissue. Receptor source: a man aged 60 to 69 with small cell lung cancer.

This clonotype was observed at least ten times. The gene calls are TRBV6-1 and TRBJ2-7, with D possibly being TRBD2 (6 bases). The ends were cut back, 8 bases at V and 0 bases at J, with 14 bases in the middle. The CDR3 runs to 14 residues. Germline lookup yields CDR1 MNHNS and CDR2 SASEGT. This chain's CDR3 is CASQPGGYSYEQYV. As DNA, the CDR3 is TGTGCCAGCCAACCCGGGGGTTACTCCTACGAGCAGTACGTC.

Worth noting for this clonotype: One end of the junction is discordant with germline, which a read error may explain. V is TRBV6-5 and J is TRBJ1-2, with 9 positions matching TRBD1. This CDR3 is 16 amino acids long. The germline V gene has CDR1 MNHEY and CDR2 SVGAGI. CDR3 nucleotides: TGTGCGAGCAGTTACGTAACCGGGACAGGGTCCTTTGGCTACACCTTC. Encoded protein: CASSYVTGTGSFGYTF.

This sequence joins TRBV6-6 and TRBJ1-2; D may be TRBD1 (6 bases). The CDR3 spans 12 residues. V was shortened by 6 bases and J by 5 bases, with 10 bases between the two germline ends. CDR1 is MNHNY and CDR2 is SVGAGI in the germline V gene (reference sequence). The CDR3 region is CASSRQVYGYTF. The CDR3 region has the DNA TGTGCCAGCAGCCGACAGGTGTATGGCTACACCTTC.

The J gene is TRBJ2-1, the V gene TRBV28, with 8 nucleotides matching TRBD1. Germline V lookup: CDR1 MDHEN, CDR2 SYDVKM. V shed 7 bases and J 7 bases; nucleotides not matched to a gene: 6. CDR3 length: 13 residues. CDR3 amino acids: CASKRTGKNEQFF. The CDR3 region has the DNA TGTGCCAGCAAAAGGACAGGGAAGAATGAGCAGTTCTTC.

A remark on this clonotype: Since a much larger clone is just one base distant, this may be a read error. J is TRBJ2-5 and V is TRBV6-6; D remains ambiguous. The CDR3 has 13 amino acids. V lost 7 bases and J 7 bases, leaving 16 bases between the germline ends. The V gene's germline CDR1 is MNHNY and CDR2 SVGAGI (reference sequence). This CDR3 is CASIPNLFGTQYF. CDR3 nucleotide sequence: TGTGCCAGCATCCCGAACCTCTTTGGGACCCAGTACTTC.

A few counts support this clonotype. The chain links TRBV4-2 to TRBJ2-3; D possibly uses TRBD1 or TRBD2 (5 bases each). V lost 2 bases to trimming and J lost 4 bases, with 13 bases between them. This CDR3 is 15 amino acids long. Germline values: CDR1 LGHNA, CDR2 YNFKEQ. The CDR3: CASSQQGVSADTQYF. The CDR3 DNA follows: TGTGCCAGCAGCCAACAGGGAGTATCGGCAGATACGCAGTATTTT.

This clonotype has just a few counts. A read error is possible here, since a much larger clone lies one base away. The DNA for the CDR3 is TGCGCCAGCAGCCTTCTTAGCGGGAGCCCCCGCAATGAGCAGTTCTTC. Translated, it gives CASSLLSGSPRNEQFF. This chain connects TRBV4-1 to TRBJ2-1; 9 nucleotides match TRBD2. CDR3 length equals 16 residues. Per germline, CDR1 MGHRA and CDR2 YSYEKL. V was pared by 4 bases and J by 6 bases, with 10 bases of the junction left unmatched.

About this clonotype: One end of the junction varies from germline; a read error may be responsible. The chain has TRBV29-1 and TRBJ2-5, with 7 bases aligning to TRBD1. Germline-derived CDR1 and CDR2 are SQVTM and ANQGSEA. CDR3 length equals 13 residues. This CDR3 reads CSVWTGLRETQYF. DNA of the CDR3: TGTAGCGTTTGGACAGGCTTACGGGAGACCCAGTACTTC.

A note on this clonotype: At one boundary the junction diverges from the germline segment, which might be a read error. V usage is TRBV29-1 and J usage is TRBJ1-1, with D unclear. The CDR3 length is 13 residues. Germline loops: CDR1 SQVTM, CDR2 ANQGSEA. The CDR3 DNA reads TGCAGCGTTGCTACAAGGTTGGCCACTGAAGTTTTCTTT. This gives the protein CSVATRLATEVFF.

Of note for this clonotype: Its ends do not fully match the called genes, so a read error is possible. V and J are TRBV29-1 and TRBJ1-3, with 7 bases aligning to TRBD1. The germline gives CDR1 SQVTM, CDR2 ANQGSEA. The CDR3 runs 15 residues. CDR3 DNA: TGTAGCGTTAATGACAGGGAGGGCTCTGGAAACATCATATATTTT. Its protein is CSVNDREGSGNIIYF.

The rearrangement joins TRBV6-1 to TRBJ2-1, with D possibly TRBD2 on 5 matching bases. Germline V gives CDR1 MNHNS, CDR2 SASEGT. CDR3 length equals 15 residues. V was trimmed by 10 bases and J by 7 bases, leaving 23 bases between them. This CDR3 reads CANSLRGSSHNEQFF. In DNA, the CDR3 is TGTGCCAATAGTCTAAGAGGATCTAGCCATAATGAGCAGTTCTTC.

With respect to this clonotype: The germline gene is not matched at one end of the junction; a read error may be the cause. In nucleotides, the CDR3 is TGTCCCAGCGTCGAGCTAGCGGGAGGTGAGACGCAATACTTC. It codes for CPSVELAGGETQYF. V is TRBV6-1 and J is TRBJ2-5, with 11 bases lining up with TRBD2. The germline CDR1 and CDR2 sequences are MNHNS and SASEGT. The CDR3 contains 14 residues.

The chain employs TRBV7-9 and TRBJ2-1; the D is unclear. V was cut by 5 bases and J by 5 bases, with 4 bases left in between. This CDR3 has 11 amino acids. Germline CDR1 SEHNR, CDR2 FQNEAQ (reference sequence). For the CDR3, the DNA is TGTGCCAGCAGCCCCCACAATGAGCAGTTCTTC. Protein: CASSPHNEQFF.

Regarding this clonotype: Possible read error: a much larger clone is one base away. V and J are TRBV10-2 and TRBJ1-6; possible D gene TRBD1, 5 bases. With 8 bases removed from V and 8 bases from J, the gap between germline ends came to 28 bases. This CDR3 comprises 18 residues. CDR1 is WSHSY and CDR2 is SAAADI in the germline V gene. The CDR3, as DNA: TGCGCCAGCTCTCTACTCACGCCCGGGGCAGGGAACGATTCACCCCTCCACTTT. It codes for CASSLLTPGAGNDSPLHF.

With respect to this clonotype: Because the CDR3 is missing its conserved closing phenylalanine or tryptophan, this is likely a read error. The V gene is TRBV6-5, the J gene TRBJ2-3, with D hard to call. The CDR3 loop spans 16 amino acids. CDR1 and CDR2 (germline): MNHEY, SVGAGI. The CDR3 DNA is TGTGCCATCAGTTACAGCCATCCTGGGCGTGCAGATACGCAGTATTTA. It specifies CAISYSHPGRADTQYL.

J is TRBJ1-2 and V is TRBV5-4; D remains ambiguous. Germline V gives CDR1 SGHNT, CDR2 YYREEE (reference sequence). Trimming cost V 3 bases and J 6 bases, with 12 bases left between them. This CDR3 has 13 residues. For the CDR3, the DNA is TGTGCCAGCAGCTACGGGGTGTCGAATGGCTACACCTTC. Translating gives CASSYGVSNGYTF.

Remarks on this clonotype: A read error is possible here, since a much larger clone lies one base away. The gene calls are TRBV11-2 and TRBJ2-3; the D is unclear. Per germline, CDR1 SGHAT and CDR2 FQNNGV. This CDR3 has 13 residues. The CDR3 region has the DNA TGTGCCAGCAGCTTGCCGGGCACATATACGCAGTATTTT. Protein sequence: CASSLPGTYTQYF.

This clonotype came up once. The chain joins TRBV20-1 to TRBJ1-1, with D unresolved. Trimming shortened V by 5 bases and J by 4 bases, and 26 bases separated the two germline ends. The germline CDR1 and CDR2 sequences are DFQATT and SNEGSKA (reference sequence). The CDR3 contains 17 residues. In nucleotides, the CDR3 is TGCAGTGCTTCCTACCTCGTGGGTGTTCAAGCGACCACTGAAGCTTTCTTT. This gives the protein CSASYLVGVQATTEAFF.

A remark on this clonotype: The junction differs from germline at one of its ends, possibly a read error. The chain combines TRBV28 with TRBJ2-5, with TRBD2 matching 9 bases. The CDR3 loop spans 14 amino acids. The germline CDR1 and CDR2 sequences are MDHEN and SYDVKM. In nucleotides, the CDR3 is TGTGCCAGCAGCGCGGGAGGGGTAGGAGAGACCCGGTACTTC. Translated: CASSAGGVGETRYF. Using reference TRBV28 and TRBJ2-5 for the parts outside the CDR3, the full variable domain is DVKVTQSSRYLVKRTGEKVFLECVQDMDHENMFWYRQDPGLGLRLIYFSYDVKMKEKGDIPEGYSVSREKKERFSLILESASTNQTSMYLCASSAGGVGETRYFGPGTRLLVL.

Notes on this clonotype: One junction end does not reproduce the germline sequence, and a read error may be involved. The genes are TRBV28 and TRBJ1-5; D is unresolved. Germline assignment: CDR1 MDHEN and CDR2 SYDVKM. This CDR3 has 12 amino acids. The CDR3 bases are TGTGCCAGCAGTCTTATCAATCAGTCCCAGCATTTT. This codes for CASSLINQSQHF.

Points on this clonotype: This may come from a read error, since a much larger clone is one base off. The V gene is TRBV20-1, the J gene TRBJ2-1, with D perhaps given as TRBD1 or TRBD2 (5 bases each). Germline V gene data show CDR1 as DFQATT and CDR2 as SNEGSKA (reference sequence). The CDR3 covers 13 residues. CDR3 sequence reads: CSATAAVRGEKFF. The DNA for the CDR3 is TGCAGTGCAACAGCAGCGGTTAGGGGTGAGAAGTTCTTC.